The T cell receptor (beta chain) under discussion was sequenced for a study of cytomegalovirus exposure and HLA in healthy donors. In germline, CDR1 is SEHNR, CDR2 FQNEAQ (reference sequence). The V and J ends lost 3 bases and 6 bases, in that order; junction bases with no gene match: 12. CDR3 length equals 16 residues. The PCR contained 60 Vbeta and 13 Jbeta primers. The method was immunoSEQ multiplex PCR; TCRdb's version includes in-frame clones alone and lacks a portion of them. The sample has about 170,000 clones, 73% seen once. The sample consisted of PBMCs. The V gene is TRBV7-9, the J gene TRBJ1-2; 8 positions agree with TRBD1. This TCR came from a woman aged 18-35 years in good health and CMV-seropositive. CDR3 sequence: CASSFGQGGQRHGYTF. The CDR3 DNA reads TGTGCCAGCAGCTTTGGACAGGGCGGCCAGAGGCATGGCTACACCTTC.